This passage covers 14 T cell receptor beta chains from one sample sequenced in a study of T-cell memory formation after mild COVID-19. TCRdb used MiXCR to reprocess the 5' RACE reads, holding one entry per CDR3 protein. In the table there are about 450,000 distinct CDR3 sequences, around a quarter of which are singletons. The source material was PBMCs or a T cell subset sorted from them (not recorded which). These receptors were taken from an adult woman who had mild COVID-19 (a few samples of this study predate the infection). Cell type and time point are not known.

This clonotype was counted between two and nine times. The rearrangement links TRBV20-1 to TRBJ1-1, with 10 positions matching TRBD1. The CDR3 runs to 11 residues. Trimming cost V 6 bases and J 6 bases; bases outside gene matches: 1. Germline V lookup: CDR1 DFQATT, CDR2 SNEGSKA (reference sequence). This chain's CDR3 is CSADRGPEAFF. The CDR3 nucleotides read TGCAGTGCCGACAGGGGGCCTGAAGCTTTCTTT.

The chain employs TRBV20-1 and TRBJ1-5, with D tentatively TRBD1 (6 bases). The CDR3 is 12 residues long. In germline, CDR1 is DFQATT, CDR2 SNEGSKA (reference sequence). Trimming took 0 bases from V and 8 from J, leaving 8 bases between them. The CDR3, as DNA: TGCAGTGCTAGAGAGGGGGCGAAGCCCCAGCATTTT. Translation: CSAREGAKPQHF.

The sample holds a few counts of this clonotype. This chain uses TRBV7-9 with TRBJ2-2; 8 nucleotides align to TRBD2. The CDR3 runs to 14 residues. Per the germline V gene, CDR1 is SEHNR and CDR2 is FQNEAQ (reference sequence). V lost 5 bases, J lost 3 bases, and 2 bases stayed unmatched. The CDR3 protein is CASSPTSDTGELFF. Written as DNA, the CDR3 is TGTGCCAGCAGCCCGACTAGCGACACCGGGGAGCTGTTTTTT.

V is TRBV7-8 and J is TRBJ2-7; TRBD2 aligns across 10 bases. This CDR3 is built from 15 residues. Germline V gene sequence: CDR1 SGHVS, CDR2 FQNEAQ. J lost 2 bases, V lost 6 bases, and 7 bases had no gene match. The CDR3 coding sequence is TGTGCCAGCAGTCGAAGCGGGGGGGTAGCCTACGAGCAGTACTTC. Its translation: CASSRSGGVAYEQYF.

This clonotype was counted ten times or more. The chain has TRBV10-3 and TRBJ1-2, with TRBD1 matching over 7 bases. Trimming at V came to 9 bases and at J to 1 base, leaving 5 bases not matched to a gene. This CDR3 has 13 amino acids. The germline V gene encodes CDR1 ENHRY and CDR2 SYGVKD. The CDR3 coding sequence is TGTGCCATACGGGACAGCTTTAACTATGGCTACACCTTC. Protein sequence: CAIRDSFNYGYTF.

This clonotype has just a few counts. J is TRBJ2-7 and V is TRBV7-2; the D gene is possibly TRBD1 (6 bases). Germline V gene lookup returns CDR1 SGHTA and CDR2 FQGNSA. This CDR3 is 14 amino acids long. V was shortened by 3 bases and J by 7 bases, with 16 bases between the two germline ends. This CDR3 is CASSFGTSSMEQYF. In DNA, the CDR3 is TGTGCCAGCAGCTTCGGGACATCCTCCATGGAGCAGTACTTC. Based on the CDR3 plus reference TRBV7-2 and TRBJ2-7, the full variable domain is GAGVSQSPSNKVTEKGKDVELRCDPISGHTALYWYRQSLGQGLEFLIYFQGNSAPDKSGLPSDRFSAERTGGSVSTLTIQRTQQEDSAVYLCASSFGTSSMEQYFGPGTRLTVT.

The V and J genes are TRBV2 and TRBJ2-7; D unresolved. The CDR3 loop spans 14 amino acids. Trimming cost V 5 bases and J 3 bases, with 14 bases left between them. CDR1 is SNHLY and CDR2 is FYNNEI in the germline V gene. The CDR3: CASSSQLQVYEQYF. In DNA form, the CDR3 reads TGTGCCAGCAGTTCTCAACTCCAGGTCTACGAGCAGTACTTC. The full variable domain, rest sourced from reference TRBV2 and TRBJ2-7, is EPEVTQTPSHQVTQMGQEVILRCVPISNHLYFYWYRQILGQKVEFLVSFYNNEISEKSEIFDDQFSVERPDGSNFTLKIRSTKLEDSAMYFCASSSQLQVYEQYFGPGTRLTVT.

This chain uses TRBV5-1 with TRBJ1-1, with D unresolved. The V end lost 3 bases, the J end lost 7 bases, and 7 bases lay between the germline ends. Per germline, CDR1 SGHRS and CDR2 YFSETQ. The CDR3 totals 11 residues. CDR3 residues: CASSSAVEAFF. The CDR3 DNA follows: TGCGCCAGCAGCTCTGCCGTTGAAGCTTTCTTT.

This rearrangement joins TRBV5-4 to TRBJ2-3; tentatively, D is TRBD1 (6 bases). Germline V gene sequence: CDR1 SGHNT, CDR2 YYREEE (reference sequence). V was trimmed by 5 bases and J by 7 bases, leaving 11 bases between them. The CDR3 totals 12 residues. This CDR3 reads CASRGQTNTQYF. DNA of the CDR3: TGTGCCAGCAGGGGACAAACCAATACGCAGTATTTT.

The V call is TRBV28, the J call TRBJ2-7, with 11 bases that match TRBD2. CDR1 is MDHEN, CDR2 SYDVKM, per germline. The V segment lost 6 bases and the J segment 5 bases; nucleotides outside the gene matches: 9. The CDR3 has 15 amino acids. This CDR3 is CASSQGLAGANEQYF. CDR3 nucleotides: TGTGCCAGCAGCCAAGGACTAGCGGGCGCCAACGAGCAGTACTTC.

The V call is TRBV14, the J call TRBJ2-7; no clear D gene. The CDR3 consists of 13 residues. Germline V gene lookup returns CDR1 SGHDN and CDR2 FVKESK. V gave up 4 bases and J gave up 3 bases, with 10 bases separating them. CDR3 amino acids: CASSPWTNYEQYF. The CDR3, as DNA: TGTGCCAGCAGCCCTTGGACCAACTACGAGCAGTACTTC.

The CDR3 loop is CSAARQGSGANVLTF. As DNA, the CDR3 is TGCAGTGCTGCCCGACAGGGGAGTGGGGCCAACGTCCTGACTTTC. The chain combines TRBV20-1 with TRBJ2-6, with 8 nucleotides matching TRBD1. Germline trimming cut 5 bases from V and 3 bases from J; bases unmatched to any gene: 6. The CDR3 runs 15 residues. Germline CDR1 and CDR2: DFQATT and SNEGSKA (reference sequence).

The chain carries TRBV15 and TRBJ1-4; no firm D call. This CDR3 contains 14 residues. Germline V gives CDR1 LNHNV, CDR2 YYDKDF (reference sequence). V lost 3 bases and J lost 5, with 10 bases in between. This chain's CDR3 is CATSRQTGNEKLFF. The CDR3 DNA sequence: TGTGCCACCAGCAGGCAGACCGGGAATGAAAAACTGTTTTTT.

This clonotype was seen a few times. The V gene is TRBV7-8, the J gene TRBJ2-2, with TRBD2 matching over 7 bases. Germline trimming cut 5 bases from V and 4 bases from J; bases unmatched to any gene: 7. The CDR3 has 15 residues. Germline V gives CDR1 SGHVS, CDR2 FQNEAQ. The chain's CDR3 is CASSLGLEGTGELFF. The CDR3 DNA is TGTGCCAGCAGCCTTGGACTAGAGGGCACCGGGGAGCTGTTTTTT.